One and the same sample provided the 18 T cell receptor beta chains below, sequenced in a study of T-cell reconstitution after alpha-beta-depleted transplantation in children. Unique molecular identifiers were incorporated when the TCRbeta library was constructed. TCRdb re-called the PCR reads with MiXCR, one entry per CDR3 protein. The sample yields approximately 490,000 distinct CDR3 sequences, under 15% seen once. Sequenced here: PBMCs from the stem cell graft donor, sampled from the stem cell graft. All receptors derive from a human donor who donated a stem cell graft to a child with combined immunodeficiency.

The V call is TRBV3-1, the J call TRBJ1-1; D is unresolved. V was clipped by 1 base and J by 0 bases, with 12 bases between them. Germline CDR1 and CDR2: LGHDT and YNNKEL (reference sequence). The CDR3 totals 16 residues. The chain's CDR3 is CASSQVAGSMNTEAFF. CDR3 coding DNA: TGTGCCAGCAGCCAAGTGGCAGGATCTATGAACACTGAAGCTTTCTTT.

This sequence joins TRBV27 and TRBJ2-1; D gene unclear. The CDR3 runs 15 residues. From germline, CDR1 is MNHEY and CDR2 SMNVEV (reference sequence). Trimming pared 3 bases from V and 4 bases from J, leaving 13 bases between. CDR3 region: CASSFGMGHYNEQFF. CDR3 DNA sequence: TGTGCCAGCAGTTTCGGAATGGGCCATTACAATGAGCAGTTCTTC.

A few counts support this clonotype. The chain carries TRBV6-2 or TRBV6-3 and TRBJ2-7; no reliable D call. V gave up 7 bases and J gave up 7 bases, with 11 bases separating them. The CDR3 loop spans 11 amino acids. Germline assignment: CDR1 MNHEY and CDR2 SVGEGT. The CDR3 here is CASNMWDEQYF. CDR3 sequence (DNA): TGTGCCAGCAACATGTGGGATGAGCAGTACTTC.

This clonotype was seen at least ten times. The genes are TRBV4-3 and TRBJ2-6, with D unclear. This CDR3 spans 16 amino acids. V lost 0 bases, J lost 0 bases, and 6 bases lay in between. The germline CDR1 and CDR2 sequences are LGHNA and YSLEER. As DNA, the CDR3 is TGCGCCAGCAGCCAAGATCGGCTCTCTGGGGCCAACGTCCTGACTTTC. It encodes CASSQDRLSGANVLTF.

The rearrangement links TRBV10-2 to TRBJ1-5; no clear D. The V end lost 7 bases, the J end lost 7 bases, and 14 bases lay between the germline ends. The length of the CDR3 is 13 residues. Looked up from germline, CDR1 is WSHSY and CDR2 is SAAADI. The CDR3 nucleotides are TGCGCCAGCACCCCTCTGGCGGGGCAGCCCCAGCATTTT. This translates into CASTPLAGQPQHF.

The sample holds many counts of this clonotype. The chain uses TRBV7-8 and TRBJ2-7; 7 positions match TRBD1. The CDR3 has 15 residues. V lost 0 bases to trimming and J lost 3 bases; unmatched junction nucleotides: 5. Germline values: CDR1 SGHVS, CDR2 FQNEAQ. In nucleotides, the CDR3 is TGTGCCAGCAGCTTAGCGCCGTCAGGGGGCTACGAGCAGTACTTC. The encoded protein is CASSLAPSGGYEQYF.

DNA of the CDR3: TGTGCCAGCAGTTCGCCGGGACAGCTTCTGTTGCGCACTGAAGCTTTCTTT. It yields the protein CASSSPGQLLLRTEAFF. This sequence joins TRBV6-2 or TRBV6-3 and TRBJ1-1; 7 bases line up with TRBD1. The ends lost 4 bases at V and 4 bases at J; junction bases unmatched: 15. The germline CDR1 and CDR2 sequences are MNHEY and SVGEGT. This CDR3 region has 17 residues.

Many counts were recorded for this clonotype. CDR3 DNA: TGCGCCAGCAGCTTTGATATGACAGGGACTGAAGCTTTCTTT. Protein sequence: CASSFDMTGTEAFF. This rearrangement joins TRBV5-1 to TRBJ1-1, with 7 nucleotides matching TRBD1. V shed 2 bases and J 5 bases; nucleotides not matched to a gene: 6. The CDR3 covers 14 residues. The germline gives CDR1 SGHRS, CDR2 YFSETQ. Using reference TRBV5-1 and TRBJ1-1 for the parts outside the CDR3, the full variable domain is KAGVTQTPRYLIKTRGQQVTLSCSPISGHRSVSWYQQTPGQGLQFLFEYFSETQRNKGNFPGRFSGRQFSNSRSEMNVSTLELGDSALYLCASSFDMTGTEAFFGQGTRLTVV.

As for this clonotype: A much larger clone lies one base from this, so it may be a read error. The chain is built from TRBV12-3 or TRBV12-4 and TRBJ2-1, with 8 bases that match TRBD2. After removal of 11 bases from V and 0 bases from J, the junction contained 12 bases not matched to a gene. The CDR3 loop spans 16 amino acids. In DNA, the CDR3 is TGTGCCCAGCCTAAAGCGGGGGCTATCTCCTACAATGAGCAGTTCTTC. It specifies CAQPKAGAISYNEQFF.

The V call is TRBV29-1, the J call TRBJ2-1, with TRBD1 as a possible D gene (6 bases). The V gene lost 5 bases and the J gene lost 1 base, with 12 bases spanning the gap. In germline, CDR1 is SQVTM, CDR2 ANQGSEA. The CDR3 extends over 14 amino acids. This CDR3 is CSVWGTSSYNEQFF. The CDR3 DNA reads TGCAGCGTTTGGGGGACATCTTCCTACAATGAGCAGTTCTTC.

This clonotype was seen more than once but under ten times. The gene calls are TRBV12-5 and TRBJ2-1, with TRBD2 identical over 11 bases. The CDR3 loop spans 16 amino acids. V shed 4 bases, J shed 6 bases, and the junction held 8 bases outside the gene matches. Germline values: CDR1 LGHNT, CDR2 FRNRAP. CDR3 amino acids: CASGSSLAGVSNEQFF. The CDR3 DNA reads TGTGCTAGTGGTTCGTCACTAGCGGGAGTCTCCAATGAGCAGTTCTTC.

This clonotype has just a few counts. The gene calls are TRBV11-3 and TRBJ2-2; D remains ambiguous. The germline V and J ends were trimmed by 5 bases and 5 bases, with 9 bases remaining between them. CDR3 size: 13 residues. CDR1 and CDR2 from the germline V gene are SGHNT and YENEEA. CDR3 DNA sequence: TGTGCCAGCAGCCCCATTAGGACCGGGGAGCTGTTTTTT. The encoded protein is CASSPIRTGELFF.

This clonotype came up many times. V gene TRBV6-1 combines with J gene TRBJ2-2; D remains ambiguous. There are 14 residues in the CDR3. With 6 bases removed from V and 0 bases from J, the gap between germline ends came to 8 bases. Germline-derived CDR1 and CDR2 are MNHNS and SASEGT. The CDR3 sequence is CASSRISNTGELFF. The CDR3, as DNA: TGTGCCAGCAGCAGAATATCGAACACCGGGGAGCTGTTTTTT.

In this sample, this clonotype turned up many times. The V call is TRBV14, the J call TRBJ2-1, with D possibly being TRBD1 (5 bases). The CDR3 has 16 residues. V gave up 0 bases and J gave up 7 bases, with 16 bases separating them. The V gene's germline CDR1 is SGHDN and CDR2 FVKESK. CDR3 DNA: TGTGCCAGCAGCCAAGATTCGGCAGGGCGTCGGAATGAGCAGTTCTTC. It translates to CASSQDSAGRRNEQFF.

V and J are TRBV19 and TRBJ2-7; no clear D gene. In germline, CDR1 is LNHDA, CDR2 SQIVND (reference sequence). The CDR3 contains 13 residues. The germline V and J ends were trimmed by 6 bases and 1 base, with 10 bases remaining between them. In DNA, the CDR3 is TGTGCCAGTAGGGCCAGGACGTCCTACGAGCAGTACTTC. It codes for CASRARTSYEQYF.

This clonotype was seen many times. This chain connects TRBV24-1 to TRBJ2-1, with TRBD2 matching 9 bases. The V and J ends lost 3 bases and 7 bases, in that order; junction bases with no gene match: 3. Looked up from germline, CDR1 is KGHDR and CDR2 is SFDVKD. The length of the CDR3 is 14 residues. In nucleotides, the CDR3 is TGTGCCACCAGTGATCCTAGCGGGATAAATGAGCAGTTCTTC. This translates into CATSDPSGINEQFF.

This clonotype was seen a few times. The rearrangement links TRBV7-8 to TRBJ2-7, with a possible D match to TRBD2 (5 bases). CDR3 length: 14 amino acids. Trimming removed 5 bases from V and 5 bases from J, with 16 bases in between. Germline CDR1 reads SGHVS; CDR2 reads FQNEAQ. The CDR3 coding sequence is TGTGCCAGCAGCCGGGATGAGTGGGCCCACGAGCAGTACTTC. Protein sequence: CASSRDEWAHEQYF.

This clonotype was recorded many times. V and J are TRBV7-2 and TRBJ1-5; 9 positions match TRBD1. In germline, CDR1 is SGHTA, CDR2 FQGNSA. V was pared by 5 bases and J by 5 bases, with 1 base of the junction left unmatched. The length of the CDR3 is 13 residues. CDR3 sequence: CASSRTGDQPQHF. CDR3 nucleotide sequence: TGTGCCAGCAGCCGGACAGGGGATCAGCCCCAGCATTTT.